This TCR beta chain was recorded in a study of cytomegalovirus exposure and HLA in healthy donors. Study findings and constraints: More clonal expansion characterized HLA-associated TCR beta chains than equally common others in a later analysis.

CDR1 MNHNS and CDR2 SASEGT come from the germline V gene. V trimming: 3 bases; J trimming: 5 bases; junction bases outside the gene matches: 5. This CDR3 is built from 14 residues. Comments on this clone: Its specificity is unknown.

The PCR used 60 Vbeta and 13 Jbeta primers. Generated by immunoSEQ multiplex PCR, the TCRdb table keeps only in-frame clones and is missing some. The sample's table shows around 44,000 clones. The genes are TRBV6-1 and TRBJ2-5; 8 bases fit TRBD1. Sequencing used PBMCs. This clonotype originated in a male donor in good health and CMV-seropositive. The CDR3, as DNA: TGTGCCAGCAGTGAGACAGGGGTGCCGGAGACCCAGTACTTC. It encodes CASSETGVPETQYF.